This section outlines one TCR beta chain sequence together with its context. Its antigen is undetermined. This table comes from immunoSEQ multiplex PCR, and its TCRdb copy is limited to in-frame clones, with some not included. In the table there are about 1.1 million clones, around three quarters of which are singletons. Donors were Caucasian adults residing in Nashville, Tennessee, USA. The data were taken from a study of shared clonotypes between healthy human individuals. Overall study context: Researchers assigned three CD4 naive, three CD4 memory, two CD8 naive and one CD8 memory plate to each donor. Study-level points and caveats: Memory subsets had estimated richness that was generally smaller than that of naive subsets.

Per germline, CDR1 MGHDK and CDR2 SYGVNS. This CDR3 is built from 13 residues. Unmatched junction bases numbered 5, after V lost 6 bases and J lost 5 bases. The rearrangement uses TRBV25-1 and TRBJ1-2; 8 nucleotides line up with TRBD1. The sequence was obtained from a man aged 18-30 years in good health. Some clones in this sample may be carry-over from other donors' samples. The sequenced sample consisted of memory CD4+ T cells from PBMCs. Subset indicated: CD45RA-negative fraction. The CDR3 region is CASRGQGQYGYTF. CDR3 coding DNA: TGTGCCAGCAGAGGACAGGGTCAATATGGCTACACCTTC.